Below, 17 T cell receptor beta chains from the same sample are listed, as sequenced in a study of blood T cell repertoires in COVID-19. Method: immunoSEQ multiplex PCR; TCRdb's copy keeps in-frame clones and lacks some. The sample shows roughly 250,000 clones, roughly 80% of them seen only once. The sequencing sample was made of peripheral blood. These receptors originate from a woman at least 80 years old with acute or convalescent COVID-19.

This clone has only a few counts. This chain links TRBV5-1 with TRBJ1-2; a weak D match, TRBD1 (5 bases). This CDR3 spans 14 amino acids. V was pared by 0 bases and J by 1 base, with 7 bases between. Germline V gene sequence: CDR1 SGHRS, CDR2 YFSETQ. CDR3 coding DNA: TGCGCCAGCAGCTTGGGACAGATTAACTATGGCTACACCTTC. It translates to CASSLGQINYGYTF.

The V call is TRBV3-1 (or the pseudogene TRBV3-2), the J call TRBJ2-7; D remains unclear. The CDR3 extends over 13 amino acids. In germline, CDR1 is LGHDT, CDR2 YNNKEL (reference sequence). V was clipped by 1 base and J by 5 bases, with 9 bases between them. The CDR3 here is CASSQGGLHEQYF. The CDR3 DNA sequence: TGTGCCAGCAGCCAAGGCGGCCTCCACGAGCAGTACTTC.

The sample holds one count of this clone. CDR3 loop: CASGPPRSRGRDTQYF. The CDR3 DNA is TGTGCTAGTGGTCCCCCTAGGAGCAGGGGCAGAGATACGCAGTATTTT. This chain links TRBV12-5 with TRBJ2-3; TRBD1 might be the D (6 bases). Germline lookup yields CDR1 LGHNT and CDR2 FRNRAP. This CDR3 region has 16 residues. V shed 5 bases and J shed 5 bases, with 20 bases lying between them.

As concerns this clone: This sample also contains other DNA sequences that code for the same CDR3. The V and J genes are TRBV5-1 and TRBJ1-1; D unresolved. Germline CDR1 reads SGHRS; CDR2 reads YFSETQ. The germline V and J ends were trimmed by 4 bases and 1 base, with 11 bases remaining between them. CDR3 length equals 14 residues. The CDR3 spells CASSGQGGNTEAFF. CDR3 DNA: TGCGCCAGCAGCGGTCAAGGAGGGAACACTGAAGCTTTCTTT.

The rearrangement uses TRBV7-9 and TRBJ2-3; perhaps TRBD1 as D (5 bases). V was pared by 4 bases and J by 3 bases, with 14 bases between. The CDR3 has 15 amino acids. CDR1 is SEHNR, CDR2 FQNEAQ, per germline (reference sequence). The CDR3 nucleotides read TGTGCCAGCAGCTCCCACAGGATGGGAACAGATACGCAGTATTTT. Its translation is CASSSHRMGTDTQYF.

The gene calls are TRBV5-3 and TRBJ2-1, with D possibly being TRBD1 (6 bases). TRBV5-3 is an ORF, and what it does is uncertain. The CDR3 extends over 14 amino acids. V gave up 4 bases and J gave up 6 bases, with 14 bases separating them. As DNA, the CDR3 is TGTGCCAGAAGCCTCCGGGACATACTCAATGAGCAGTTCTTC. It encodes CARSLRDILNEQFF.

This chain joins TRBV5-6 and TRBJ1-6; D call uncertain. Per the germline V gene, CDR1 is SGHDT and CDR2 is YYEEEE. CDR3 length equals 18 residues. V was pared by 3 bases and J by 7 bases, with 23 bases between. Here the CDR3 reads CASSSRSAAGSINSPLHF. CDR3 nucleotides: TGTGCCAGCAGCTCGCGTAGTGCGGCCGGTTCTATAAATTCACCCCTCCACTTT. Full variable domain (rest looked up from reference TRBV5-6 and TRBJ1-6): DAGVTQSPTHLIKTRGQQVTLRCSPKSGHDTVSWYQQALGQGPQFIFQYYEEEERQRGNFPDRFSGHQFPNYSSELNVNALLLGDSALYLCASSSRSAAGSINSPLHFGNGTRLTVT.

This clone was found a few times. J is TRBJ1-2 and V is TRBV5-4; D is undetermined. The CDR3 loop spans 15 amino acids. The V and J ends lost 2 bases and 4 bases respectively, with 15 bases between them. Per the germline V gene, CDR1 is SGHNT and CDR2 is YYREEE (reference sequence). The CDR3 sequence: CASSFDPYSPYGYTF. Here the CDR3 DNA reads TGTGCCAGCAGCTTCGATCCCTATAGCCCCTATGGCTACACCTTC.

The table lists this clone with a few counts. The CDR3 reads CASSPSGGDNEQFF. CDR3 DNA sequence: TGTGCCAGCAGCCCCAGCGGGGGGGACAATGAGCAGTTCTTC. V gene TRBV3-1 (or the pseudogene TRBV3-2) combines with J gene TRBJ2-1; 10 bases match TRBD2. Trimming took 4 bases from V and 5 from J; bases not matched to a gene: 2. The V gene's germline CDR1 is LGHDT and CDR2 YNNKEL (reference sequence). The CDR3 spans 14 residues.

The chain is built from TRBV25-1 and TRBJ2-7; D unresolved. Per the germline V gene, CDR1 is MGHDK and CDR2 is SYGVNS. The V end was cut by 3 bases, the J end by 7 bases, with 7 bases between. This CDR3 contains 11 residues. The CDR3 sequence is CASSDFEEQYF. CDR3 in DNA: TGTGCCAGCAGTGACTTCGAGGAGCAGTACTTC.

This sequence joins TRBV6-2 or TRBV6-3 and TRBJ2-1, with TRBD1 as a possible D gene (5 bases). This CDR3 is 16 amino acids long. Trimming pared 6 bases from V and 1 base from J, leaving 16 bases between. The germline V gene has CDR1 MNHEY and CDR2 SVGEGT. The CDR3 reads CASSPHDKGSYNEQFF. The CDR3 nucleotides read TGTGCCAGCAGCCCTCACGACAAGGGGTCCTACAATGAGCAGTTCTTC.

V gene TRBV19 combines with J gene TRBJ1-2, with a possible D match to TRBD1 (6 bases). This CDR3 has 13 amino acids. V lost 7 bases and J lost 5, with 14 bases in between. From germline, CDR1 is LNHDA and CDR2 SQIVND (reference sequence). CDR3 nucleotides: TGTGCCAGTAAGTTCGACAGGCGGTATGGCTACACCTTC. This encodes CASKFDRRYGYTF.

The chain uses TRBV18 and TRBJ2-7; tentative D call: TRBD1 (5 bases). The CDR3 runs 15 residues. V was clipped by 0 bases and J by 4 bases, with 13 bases between them. Looked up from germline, CDR1 is KGHSH and CDR2 is LQKENI. The CDR3 sequence: CASSPPATGRYEQYF. In DNA, the CDR3 is TGTGCCAGCTCACCACCGGCAACAGGAAGGTACGAGCAGTACTTC.

The chain links TRBV2 to TRBJ2-7; 11 bases map to TRBD2. V gave up 7 bases and J gave up 2 bases; unmatched junction bases: 1. CDR1 is SNHLY and CDR2 is FYNNEI in the germline V gene. This CDR3 is built from 13 residues. The DNA of the CDR3 is TGTGCCAGCATTAGCGGGGGGGCCTACGAGCAGTACTTC. Protein product: CASISGGAYEQYF.

The chain has TRBV29-1 and TRBJ1-2; 11 positions match TRBD1. The CDR3 contains 14 residues. V lost 6 bases and J lost 7; bases outside the gene matches: 10. Germline V lookup: CDR1 SQVTM, CDR2 ANQGSEA. The CDR3 DNA sequence: TGCAGCGTAAGAACCGGGACAGGGGGTTCTGGCTACACCTTC. Translated, it gives CSVRTGTGGSGYTF. Supplemented by reference TRBV29-1 and TRBJ1-2, the full variable domain reads SAVISQKPSRDICQRGTSLTIQCQVDSQVTMMFWYRQQPGQSLTLIATANQGSEATYESGFVIDKFPISRPNLTFSTLTVSNMSPEDSSIYLCSVRTGTGGSGYTFGSGTRLTVV.

This chain links TRBV6-6 with TRBJ1-1; 12 nucleotides align to TRBD1. CDR3 size: 16 residues. V lost 0 bases, J lost 7 bases, and 6 bases stayed unmatched. The germline V gene has CDR1 MNHNY and CDR2 SVGAGI (reference sequence). CDR3 sequence: CASSYSGQGALSEAFF. The DNA of the CDR3 is TGTGCCAGCAGTTACTCGGGACAGGGGGCGCTTAGTGAAGCTTTCTTT.

V and J are TRBV7-8 and TRBJ1-6; 11 bases agree with TRBD1. CDR3 length: 16 amino acids. V dropped 3 bases and J dropped 6; count of bases not matched to a gene: 4. Per germline, CDR1 SGHVS and CDR2 FQNEAQ. CDR3 residues: CASSLRDRGSNSPLHF. The CDR3 DNA reads TGTGCCAGCAGCTTGAGGGACAGGGGGAGTAATTCACCCCTCCACTTT.